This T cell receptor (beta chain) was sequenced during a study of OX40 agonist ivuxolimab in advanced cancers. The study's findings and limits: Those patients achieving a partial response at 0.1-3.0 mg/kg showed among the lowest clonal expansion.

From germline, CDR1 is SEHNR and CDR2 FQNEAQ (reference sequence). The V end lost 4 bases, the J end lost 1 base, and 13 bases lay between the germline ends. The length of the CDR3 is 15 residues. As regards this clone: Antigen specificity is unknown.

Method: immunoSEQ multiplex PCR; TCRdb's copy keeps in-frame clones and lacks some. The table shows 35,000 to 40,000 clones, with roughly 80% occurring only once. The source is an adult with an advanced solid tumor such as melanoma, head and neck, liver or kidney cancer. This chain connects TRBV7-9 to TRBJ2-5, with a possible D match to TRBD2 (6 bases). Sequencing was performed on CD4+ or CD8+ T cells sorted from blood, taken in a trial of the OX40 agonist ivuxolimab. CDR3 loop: CASSSMWGVQETQYF. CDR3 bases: TGTGCCAGCAGCTCGATGTGGGGGGTCCAAGAGACCCAGTACTTC.